The 9 T cell receptor beta chains reported below all come from one sample, sequenced in a study of blood T cell repertoires in COVID-19. This table comes from immunoSEQ multiplex PCR, and its TCRdb copy is limited to in-frame clones, with some not included. This table has some 260,000 clones, roughly nine tenths appearing once. The specimen sequenced was PBMCs or T cells enriched from blood (not recorded which). The receptors derive from a woman younger than 45 with acute COVID-19.

The chain links TRBV29-1 to TRBJ2-3; D not certain. The CDR3 spans 17 residues. CDR1 is SQVTM, CDR2 ANQGSEA, per germline. With 1 base removed from V and 0 bases from J, the gap between germline ends came to 17 bases. The CDR3 is CSVEGREGWASTDTQYF. In DNA, the CDR3 is TGCAGCGTTGAAGGACGCGAAGGTTGGGCGAGCACAGATACGCAGTATTTT.

CDR3 DNA sequence: TGTGCCAGCAGCTTAAGGCTAGCTCGCACAGATACGCAGTATTTT. It codes for CASSLRLARTDTQYF. The chain is built from TRBV7-3 and TRBJ2-3; possible D gene TRBD2, 5 bases. In germline, CDR1 is SGHTA, CDR2 FQGTGA. CDR3 length: 15 amino acids. Between the trimmed V and J ends, which lost 1 base and 1 base, there was a span of 9 bases.

This rearrangement joins TRBV3-1 (or the pseudogene TRBV3-2) to TRBJ1-3; D is perhaps TRBD1 (6 bases). In germline, CDR1 is LGHDT, CDR2 YNNKEL (reference sequence). Trimming cost V 3 bases and J 4 bases, with 10 bases left between them. CDR3 length: 14 residues. The CDR3 loop is CASSHDRRGNTIYF. The CDR3 nucleotides read TGTGCCAGCAGCCACGACAGGAGAGGAAACACCATATATTTT.

The gene calls are TRBV5-6 and TRBJ1-1; D might be TRBD1 (5 bases). The CDR3 totals 16 residues. Germline V gives CDR1 SGHDT, CDR2 YYEEEE. V dropped 0 bases and J dropped 3 bases, with 15 bases sitting between them. The CDR3 DNA sequence: TGTGCCAGCAGCTTGGACGGTGGGGTAGGGGACACTGAAGCTTTCTTT. Amino acid sequence: CASSLDGGVGDTEAFF.

CDR3 loop: CASSLEQGTGELFF. The CDR3 DNA reads TGTGCCAGCAGCTTAGAACAGGGGACCGGGGAGCTGTTTTTT. This rearrangement joins TRBV7-6 to TRBJ2-2, with TRBD1 matching over 7 bases. V was clipped by 1 base and J by 5 bases; unmatched bases: 1. Per the germline V gene, CDR1 is SGHVS and CDR2 is FNYEAQ. The CDR3 has 14 residues.

The rearrangement joins TRBV28 to TRBJ1-6; D is possibly TRBD1 (5 bases). Per germline, CDR1 MDHEN and CDR2 SYDVKM. The V end was cut by 6 bases, the J end by 6 bases, with 12 bases between. The CDR3 is 14 residues long. The CDR3 sequence: CASRRGQGNSPLHF. DNA of the CDR3: TGTGCCAGCAGACGCGGACAAGGTAATTCACCCCTCCACTTT.

CDR3 DNA sequence: TGTGCCATCCCGCAAGCGGGAGGGGATAAGATCTGGGAGCTGTTTTTT. It is translated as CAIPQAGGDKIWELFF. This sequence joins TRBV9 and TRBJ2-2; 10 bases map to TRBD2. The CDR3 is 16 amino acids. Looked up from germline, CDR1 is SGDLS and CDR2 is YYNGEE. J was trimmed by 9 bases and V by 9 bases; bases with no gene match: 17.

This chain connects TRBV7-3 to TRBJ2-7; TRBD2 agrees at 12 bases. Germline V gives CDR1 SGHTA, CDR2 FQGTGA. V dropped 4 bases and J dropped 3; count of bases not matched to a gene: 4. The CDR3 has 15 amino acids. This chain's CDR3 is CASSSLAGGRYEQYF. The CDR3 bases are TGTGCCAGCAGCTCCCTAGCGGGAGGGCGCTACGAGCAGTACTTC.

This clone was observed once. The chain joins TRBV7-2 to TRBJ2-2, with 7 bases that match TRBD2. CDR1 and CDR2 from the germline V gene are SGHTA and FQGNSA. After removal of 5 bases from V and 4 bases from J, the junction contained 1 base not matched to a gene. The length of the CDR3 is 13 residues. The CDR3 coding sequence is TGTGCCAGCAGCCAGCGGGGCACCGGGGAGCTGTTTTTT. This codes for CASSQRGTGELFF.